The next 17 T cell receptor beta chains were all read from a single sample in a study of cytomegalovirus exposure and HLA in healthy donors. PCR was performed using 60 Vbeta and 13 Jbeta primers. The table came from immunoSEQ multiplex PCR; TCRdb's copy has only in-frame clones and leaves some out. The sample records roughly 180,000 clones, over 80% being singletons. The sample comprised PBMCs. These TCRs come from a middle-aged man in good health and CMV-seronegative.

J is TRBJ2-7 and V is TRBV6-5, with 11 nucleotides matching TRBD1. CDR3 length: 13 amino acids. With 6 bases clipped from V and 11 bases from J, the junction kept 9 bases outside the gene matches. Per germline, CDR1 MNHEY and CDR2 SVGAGI. This CDR3 reads CASRDRGPNGEYF. In DNA, the CDR3 is TGTGCCAGCAGGGACAGGGGGCCCAACGGGGAGTACTTC.

The rearrangement links TRBV6-5 to TRBJ2-3; 7 bases agree with TRBD2. Trimming took 4 bases from V and 2 from J; bases not matched to a gene: 6. The CDR3 runs to 15 residues. From germline, CDR1 is MNHEY and CDR2 SVGAGI. CDR3 sequence reads: CASSLVAGTTDTQYF. In DNA form, the CDR3 reads TGTGCCAGCAGTTTGGTAGCGGGTACCACAGATACGCAGTATTTT.

This chain links TRBV2 with TRBJ1-1, with D tentatively TRBD1 (5 bases). Looked up from germline, CDR1 is SNHLY and CDR2 is FYNNEI. The CDR3 runs 15 residues. Trimming took 7 bases from V and 6 from J, leaving 21 bases between them. Here the CDR3 DNA reads TGTGCCAGCACGTCCTCGTCCAGGGTCGGGTCTGAAGCTTTCTTT. It codes for CASTSSSRVGSEAFF.

This rearrangement joins TRBV7-2 to TRBJ1-5; D unclear. Trimming took off 3 bases at V and 0 bases at J, with 9 bases between the two ends. In germline, CDR1 is SGHTA, CDR2 FQGNSA. CDR3 length: 15 residues. The CDR3 DNA reads TGTGCCAGCAGCTTCGTATCAGATAGCAATCAGCCCCAGCATTTT. This codes for CASSFVSDSNQPQHF.

The chain has TRBV7-2 and TRBJ1-3, with D uncertain. Germline V gene sequence: CDR1 SGHTA, CDR2 FQGNSA. This CDR3 contains 14 residues. Trimming took 5 bases from V and 0 from J, leaving 8 bases between them. CDR3 region: CASSPQFSGNTIYF. CDR3 bases: TGTGCCAGCAGCCCACAATTCTCTGGAAACACCATATATTTT.

The chain has TRBV19 and TRBJ1-2, with D perhaps TRBD1 (6 bases). With 4 bases removed from V and 2 bases from J, the gap between germline ends came to 23 bases. The length of the CDR3 is 18 residues. Germline V CDR1 and CDR2: LNHDA, SQIVND (reference sequence). The CDR3: CASSRRQATNRGNYGYTF. As DNA, the CDR3 is TGTGCCAGTAGTAGACGACAGGCGACGAACCGAGGCAACTATGGCTACACCTTC.

The chain employs TRBV15 and TRBJ1-2, with a weak D call TRBD1 (6 bases). Germline V gene lookup returns CDR1 LNHNV and CDR2 YYDKDF (reference sequence). CDR3 length equals 15 residues. The V end was cut by 5 bases, the J end by 0 bases, with 13 bases between. The CDR3 DNA reads as TGTGCCACCAGCTCCCGGACAGCCTCTAACTATGGCTACACCTTC. This encodes CATSSRTASNYGYTF.

The CDR3 sequence: CASSQGPPGLAGVPKNIQYF. DNA of the CDR3: TGCGCCAGCAGCCAAGGGCCTCCGGGACTAGCGGGAGTTCCCAAAAACATTCAGTACTTC. This chain joins TRBV4-1 and TRBJ2-4; TRBD2 matches at 14 bases. The CDR3 totals 20 residues. Trimming took 1 base from V and 2 from J; bases not matched to a gene: 10. The germline gives CDR1 MGHRA, CDR2 YSYEKL.

The V gene is TRBV6-4, the J gene TRBJ1-5; D gene uncertain. CDR1 is MRHNA and CDR2 is SNTAGT in the germline V gene. Trimming took 5 bases from V and 3 from J, leaving 8 bases between them. This CDR3 has 13 residues. CDR3 loop: CASSSRHNQPQHF. For the CDR3, the DNA is TGTGCCAGCAGTTCTAGGCACAATCAGCCCCAGCATTTT.

This chain joins TRBV7-9 and TRBJ2-5; D is perhaps TRBD1 (5 bases). The ends were cut back, 6 bases at V and 4 bases at J, with 12 bases in the middle. Germline V gives CDR1 SEHNR, CDR2 FQNEAQ (reference sequence). The CDR3 sequence is 13 residues long. CDR3 sequence reads: CASRRDRGETQYF. The CDR3 DNA follows: TGTGCCAGCAGAAGAGACAGAGGAGAGACCCAGTACTTC.

The V gene is TRBV18, the J gene TRBJ2-5; D remains unclear. Deletions cut 4 bases from V and 2 bases from J, with 11 bases between. The germline V gene encodes CDR1 KGHSH and CDR2 LQKENI. There are 14 residues in the CDR3. In DNA, the CDR3 is TGTGCCAGCTCACGAAGACTCCAACAAGAGACCCAGTACTTC. Protein sequence: CASSRRLQQETQYF. Full variable domain (outside the CDR3, taken from reference TRBV18 and TRBJ2-5): NAGVMQNPRHLVRRRGQEARLRCSPMKGHSHVYWYRQLPEEGLKFMVYLQKENIIDESGMPKERFSAEFPKEGPSILRIQQVVRGDSAAYFCASSRRLQQETQYFGPGTRLLVL.

Only one count was recorded for this clone. The CDR3 nucleotides are TGTGCCAGCAGCCTCCTCCGTCCTGACACCGGGGAGCTGTTTTTT. It translates to CASSLLRPDTGELFF. V gene TRBV7-2 combines with J gene TRBJ2-2; D gene uncertain. V was clipped by 5 bases and J by 3 bases, with 13 bases between them. Germline V gives CDR1 SGHTA, CDR2 FQGNSA. The CDR3 is 15 amino acids.

This clone was observed once. The gene calls are TRBV28 and TRBJ2-2; 7 bases agree with TRBD1. The germline V gene has CDR1 MDHEN and CDR2 SYDVKM. The junction had 10 bases not matched to a gene; V was cut back by 6 bases and J by 6 bases. The CDR3 is 15 amino acids. CDR3 residues: CASRPNRGQSGELFF. The CDR3 nucleotides are TGTGCCAGCAGACCTAACAGGGGACAGTCCGGGGAGCTGTTTTTT.

The V gene is TRBV7-9, the J gene TRBJ2-1, with 11 bases aligning to TRBD2. CDR3 size: 17 residues. The V gene's germline CDR1 is SEHNR and CDR2 FQNEAQ (reference sequence). V lost 5 bases, J lost 7 bases, and 13 bases stayed unmatched. The CDR3 coding sequence is TGTGCCAGCAGCAGTTTAGCGGGAGGGCCGGGAAGTAATGAGCAGTTCTTC. Its protein is CASSSLAGGPGSNEQFF.

This clone has only a few counts. The V and J genes are TRBV11-2 and TRBJ2-7; D might be TRBD2 (6 bases). V gave up 2 bases and J gave up 12 bases, with 20 bases separating them. The CDR3 sequence is 14 residues long. Germline V gene sequence: CDR1 SGHAT, CDR2 FQNNGV. CDR3 protein: CASSLTWDRERLYF. The CDR3 DNA follows: TGTGCCAGCAGCTTAACTTGGGACCGGGAGAGGCTGTACTTC.

The V call is TRBV11-3, the J call TRBJ2-5; D might be TRBD2 (6 bases). V shed 0 bases and J shed 3 bases, with 11 bases lying between them. This CDR3 contains 15 residues. Germline V gives CDR1 SGHNT, CDR2 YENEEA. CDR3 DNA sequence: TGTGCCAGCAGCTTAGACGGGGGTAGGGAAGAGACCCAGTACTTC. Translated: CASSLDGGREETQYF.

The V and J genes are TRBV18 and TRBJ2-2; TRBD2 might be the D (5 bases). CDR3 size: 16 residues. The V gene lost 3 bases and the J gene lost 2 bases, with 13 bases spanning the gap. Germline CDR1 and CDR2: KGHSH and LQKENI. CDR3 nucleotides: TGTGCCAGCTCACCGGTGTCCACGGGAAACACCGGGGAGCTGTTTTTT. It encodes CASSPVSTGNTGELFF.